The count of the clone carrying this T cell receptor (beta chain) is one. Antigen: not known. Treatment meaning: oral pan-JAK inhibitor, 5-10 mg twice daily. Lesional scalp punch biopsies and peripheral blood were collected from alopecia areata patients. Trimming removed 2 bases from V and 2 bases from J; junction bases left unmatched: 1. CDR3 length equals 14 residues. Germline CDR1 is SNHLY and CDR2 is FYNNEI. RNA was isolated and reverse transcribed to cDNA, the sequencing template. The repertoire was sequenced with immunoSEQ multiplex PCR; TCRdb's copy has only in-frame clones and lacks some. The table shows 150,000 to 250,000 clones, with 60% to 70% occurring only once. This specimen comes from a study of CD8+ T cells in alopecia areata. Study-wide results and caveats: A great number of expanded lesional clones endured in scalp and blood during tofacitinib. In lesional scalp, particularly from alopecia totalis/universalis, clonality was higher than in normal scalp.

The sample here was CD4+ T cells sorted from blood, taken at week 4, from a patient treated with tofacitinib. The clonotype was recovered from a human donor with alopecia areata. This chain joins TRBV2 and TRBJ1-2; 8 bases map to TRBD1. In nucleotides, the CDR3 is TGTGCCAGCAGTGAACAGGGGGCGAACTATGGCTACACCTTC. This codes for CASSEQGANYGYTF.